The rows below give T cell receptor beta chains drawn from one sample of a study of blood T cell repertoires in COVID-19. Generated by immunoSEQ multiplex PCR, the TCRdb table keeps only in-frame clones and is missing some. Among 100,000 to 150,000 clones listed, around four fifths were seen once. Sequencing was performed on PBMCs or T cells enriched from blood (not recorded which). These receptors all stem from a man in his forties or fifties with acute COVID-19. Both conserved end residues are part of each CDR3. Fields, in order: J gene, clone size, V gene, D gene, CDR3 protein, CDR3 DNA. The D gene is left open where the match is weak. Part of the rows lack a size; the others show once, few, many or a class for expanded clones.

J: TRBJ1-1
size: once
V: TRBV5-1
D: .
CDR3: CASSSLTGPTEAFF
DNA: TGCGCCAGCAGCAGTCTAACAGGGCCCACTGAAGCTTTCTTT

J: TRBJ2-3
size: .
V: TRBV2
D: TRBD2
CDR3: CASSSSGGITDTQYF
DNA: TGTGCCAGCAGTAGTAGCGGGGGGATCACAGATACGCAGTATTTT

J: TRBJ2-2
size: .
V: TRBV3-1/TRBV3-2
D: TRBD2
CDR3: CASSLAGADTGELFF
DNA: TGTGCCAGCAGCCTAGCGGGGGCCGACACCGGGGAGCTGTTTTTT

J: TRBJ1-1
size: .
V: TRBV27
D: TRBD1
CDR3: CASSAKAGTGNPGVRTEAFF
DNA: TGTGCCAGCAGTGCGAAAGCCGGGACAGGGAATCCGGGGGTGAGAACTGAAGCTTTCTTT

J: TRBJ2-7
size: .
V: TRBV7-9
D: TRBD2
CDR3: CASSRGGTGASYEQYF
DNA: TGTGCCAGCAGCCGGGGGGGAACAGGTGCCTCCTACGAGCAGTACTTC

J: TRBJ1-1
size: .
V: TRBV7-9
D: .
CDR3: CASSFDGSMNTEAFF
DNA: TGTGCCAGCAGCTTCGACGGGAGTATGAACACTGAAGCTTTCTTT

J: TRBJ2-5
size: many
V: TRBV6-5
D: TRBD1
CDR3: CASRDTGVETQYF
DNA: TGTGCCAGCAGAGATACAGGGGTGGAGACCCAGTACTTC

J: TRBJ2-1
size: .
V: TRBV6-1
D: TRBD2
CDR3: CASSDLAGGPNEQFF
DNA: TGTGCCAGCAGTGACCTAGCGGGAGGGCCGAATGAGCAGTTCTTC

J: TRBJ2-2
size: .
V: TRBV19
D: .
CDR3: CASYARVGGELFF
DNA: TGTGCCAGTTATGCCCGGGTCGGCGGGGAGCTGTTTTTT

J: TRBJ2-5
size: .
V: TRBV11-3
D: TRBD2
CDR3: CASSAGLAGAEETQYF
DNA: TGTGCCAGCAGCGCGGGACTAGCGGGAGCAGAAGAGACCCAGTACTTC

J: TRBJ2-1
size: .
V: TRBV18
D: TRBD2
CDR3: CASSPLPGLAGGSNEQFF
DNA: TGTGCCAGCTCACCACTCCCAGGGTTAGCGGGAGGAAGTAATGAGCAGTTCTTC

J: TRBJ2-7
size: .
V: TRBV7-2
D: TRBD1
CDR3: CASSLTGTVSYEQYF
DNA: TGTGCCAGCAGCTTAACCGGGACAGTCTCTTACGAGCAGTACTTC

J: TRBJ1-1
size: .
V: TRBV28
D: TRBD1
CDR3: CASSSLGTGNTEAFF
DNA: TGTGCCAGCAGTTCCCTCGGGACAGGGAACACTGAAGCTTTCTTT

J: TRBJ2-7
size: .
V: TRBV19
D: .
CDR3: CASSIQGDSYEQYF
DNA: TGTGCCAGTAGTATTCAGGGCGACTCCTACGAGCAGTACTTC

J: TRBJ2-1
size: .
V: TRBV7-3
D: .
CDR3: CASSLLGGEQFF
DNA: TGTGCCAGCAGCTTACTAGGGGGTGAGCAGTTCTTC

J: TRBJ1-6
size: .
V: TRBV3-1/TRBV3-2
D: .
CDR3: CASSQDRRALHF
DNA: TGTGCCAGCAGCCAAGATCGGAGAGCCCTCCACTTT

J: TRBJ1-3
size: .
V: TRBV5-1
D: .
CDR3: CASSLWESGNTIYF
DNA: TGCGCCAGCAGCTTATGGGAGTCTGGAAACACCATATATTTT

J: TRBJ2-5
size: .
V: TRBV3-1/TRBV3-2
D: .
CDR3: CASSQIAGRETQYF
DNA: TGTGCCAGCAGCCAGATCGCAGGGAGGGAGACCCAGTACTTC

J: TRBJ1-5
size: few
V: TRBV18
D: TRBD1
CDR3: CASSPGTGNWQPQHF
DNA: TGTGCCAGCTCACCCGGGACAGGGAATTGGCAGCCCCAGCATTTT

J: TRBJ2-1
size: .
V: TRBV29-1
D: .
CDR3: CSATPVRSYNEQFF
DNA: TGCAGCGCTACCCCGGTACGCTCCTACAATGAGCAGTTCTTC

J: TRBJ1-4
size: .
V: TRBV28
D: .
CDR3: CASSFGAGLNEKLFF
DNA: TGTGCCAGCAGTTTTGGGGCAGGTCTTAATGAAAAACTGTTTTTT

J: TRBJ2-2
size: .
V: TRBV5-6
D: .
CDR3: CASSLFTGSTGELFF
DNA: TGTGCCAGCAGCTTGTTTACAGGGAGCACCGGGGAGCTGTTTTTT

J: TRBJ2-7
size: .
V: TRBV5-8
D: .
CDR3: CASSLDVWDNYF
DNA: TGTGCCAGCAGCTTGGACGTCTGGGACAATTACTTC

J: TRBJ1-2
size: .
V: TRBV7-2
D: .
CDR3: CASSLATNYGYTF
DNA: TGTGCCAGCAGCTTAGCCACTAATTATGGCTACACCTTC

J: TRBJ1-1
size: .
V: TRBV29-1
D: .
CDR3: CSFSGQSSEAFF
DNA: TGCAGCTTCTCTGGGCAGAGCTCTGAAGCTTTCTTT

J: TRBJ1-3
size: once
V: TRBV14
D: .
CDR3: CASSRVGNTIYF
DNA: TGTGCCAGCAGCCGAGTTGGAAACACCATATATTTT

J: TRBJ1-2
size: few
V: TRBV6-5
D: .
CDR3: CASRLLGGDGYTF
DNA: TGTGCCAGCAGACTACTCGGAGGGGATGGCTACACCTTC

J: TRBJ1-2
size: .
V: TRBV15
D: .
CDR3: CATSRAGRGDLNYGYTF
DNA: TGTGCCACCAGCAGAGCCGGACGGGGGGATCTTAACTATGGCTACACCTTC

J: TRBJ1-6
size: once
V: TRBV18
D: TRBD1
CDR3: CASSPSSPGTGDSPLHF
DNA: TGTGCCAGCTCACCATCTTCACCCGGGACAGGGGATTCACCCCTCCACTTT

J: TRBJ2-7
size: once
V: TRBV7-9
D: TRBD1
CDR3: CASSPGTGGNREQYF
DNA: TGTGCCAGCAGCCCCGGGACAGGGGGCAATCGCGAGCAGTACTTC

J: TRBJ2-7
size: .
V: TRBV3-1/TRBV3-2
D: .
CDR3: CASSQGGGVWYEQYF
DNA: TGTGCCAGCAGCCAAGGGGGCGGTGTGTGGTACGAGCAGTACTTC

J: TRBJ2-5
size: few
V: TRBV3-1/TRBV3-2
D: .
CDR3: CASSQGRAGETQYF
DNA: TGTGCCAGCAGCCAGGGCAGGGCAGGGGAGACCCAGTACTTC

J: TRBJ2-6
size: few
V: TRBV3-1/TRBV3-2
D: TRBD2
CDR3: CASSILLAGVSGANVLTF
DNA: TGTGCCAGCAGCATCTTACTAGCGGGGGTCTCTGGGGCCAACGTCCTGACTTTC

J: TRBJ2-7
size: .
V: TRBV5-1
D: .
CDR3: CASSLDSTYEQYF
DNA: TGCGCCAGCAGCTTGGACAGTACCTACGAGCAGTACTTC

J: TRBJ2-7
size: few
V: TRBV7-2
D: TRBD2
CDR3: CASSLGGRGLASYEQYF
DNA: TGTGCCAGCAGTTTGGGGGGCCGGGGACTAGCTAGCTACGAGCAGTACTTC

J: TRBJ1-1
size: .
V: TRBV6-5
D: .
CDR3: CASSYSASGGTEAFF
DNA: TGTGCCAGCAGTTATTCGGCCTCTGGAGGGACTGAAGCTTTCTTT

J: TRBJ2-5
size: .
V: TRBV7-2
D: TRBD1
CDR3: CASSSFPGQGAETQYF
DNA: TGTGCCAGCAGTTCTTTTCCCGGGCAGGGGGCAGAGACCCAGTACTTC

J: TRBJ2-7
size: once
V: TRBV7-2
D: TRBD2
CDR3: CASSLGRDYEQYF
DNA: TGTGCCAGCAGCTTGGGGAGGGACTACGAGCAGTACTTC

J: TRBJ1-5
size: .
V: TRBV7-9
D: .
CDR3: CASSLTGDGGPQHF
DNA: TGTGCCAGCAGCTTAACCGGGGACGGGGGGCCCCAGCATTTT

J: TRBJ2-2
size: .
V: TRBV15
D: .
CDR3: CATSRDVGGTLGNTGELFF
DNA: TGTGCCACCAGCAGAGATGTAGGGGGAACCTTAGGGAACACCGGGGAGCTGTTTTTT

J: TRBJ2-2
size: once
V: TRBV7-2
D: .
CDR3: CASSLAGQGSGELFF
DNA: TGTGCCAGCAGCTTAGCAGGTCAGGGGTCCGGGGAGCTGTTTTTT

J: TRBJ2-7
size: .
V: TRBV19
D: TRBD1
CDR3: CASSIVSQGVYEQYF
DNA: TGTGCCAGTAGTATAGTCAGCCAGGGGGTCTACGAGCAGTACTTC

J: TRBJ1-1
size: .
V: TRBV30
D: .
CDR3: CAWSVISDTEAFF
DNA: TGTGCCTGGAGTGTCATATCGGACACTGAAGCTTTCTTT

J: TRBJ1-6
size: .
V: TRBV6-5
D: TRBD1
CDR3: CASITGTGSSPLHF
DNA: TGTGCCAGCATTACCGGGACAGGGAGTTCACCCCTCCACTTT

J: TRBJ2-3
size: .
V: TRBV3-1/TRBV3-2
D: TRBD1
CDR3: CASSQNQGVRSDTQYF
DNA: TGTGCCAGCAGCCAGAACCAGGGGGTGAGGTCAGATACGCAGTATTTT

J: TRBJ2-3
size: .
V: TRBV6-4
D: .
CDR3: CASSDDAGNADTQYF
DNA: TGTGCCAGCAGTGACGATGCGGGAAACGCAGATACGCAGTATTTT

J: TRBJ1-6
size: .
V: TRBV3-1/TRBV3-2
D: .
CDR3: CASSQGPGDDSPLHF
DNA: TGTGCCAGCAGCCAAGGTCCGGGGGATGATTCACCCCTCCACTTT

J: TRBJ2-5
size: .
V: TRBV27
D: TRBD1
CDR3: CASSEQGARETQYF
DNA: TGTGCCAGCAGTGAACAGGGGGCTCGGGAGACCCAGTACTTC

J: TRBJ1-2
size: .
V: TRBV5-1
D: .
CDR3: CASSLGEYGYTF
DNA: TGCGCCAGCAGCTTGGGAGAATATGGCTACACCTTC

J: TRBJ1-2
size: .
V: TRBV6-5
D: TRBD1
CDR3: CASRMTGNLYGYTF
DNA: TGTGCCAGCAGGATGACAGGGAATCTCTATGGCTACACCTTC

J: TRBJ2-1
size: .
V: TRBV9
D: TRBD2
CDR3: CASSVIGLGYEQFF
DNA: TGTGCCAGCAGCGTAATAGGACTAGGATATGAGCAGTTCTTC

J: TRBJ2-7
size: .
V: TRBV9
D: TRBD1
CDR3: CASSYGTGGSEQYF
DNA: TGTGCCAGCAGCTACGGGACAGGGGGCAGTGAGCAGTACTTC

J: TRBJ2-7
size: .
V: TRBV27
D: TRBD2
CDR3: CASSPGLAGGEQYF
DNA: TGTGCCAGCAGCCCGGGACTAGCGGGAGGCGAGCAGTACTTC

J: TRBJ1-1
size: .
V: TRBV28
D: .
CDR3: CASIGRGNTEAFF
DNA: TGTGCCAGCATTGGGAGGGGGAACACTGAAGCTTTCTTT

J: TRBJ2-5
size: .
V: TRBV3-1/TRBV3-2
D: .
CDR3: CASSPKRSSLLETQYF
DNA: TGTGCCAGCAGCCCTAAGAGGTCTAGCCTCCTGGAGACCCAGTACTTC

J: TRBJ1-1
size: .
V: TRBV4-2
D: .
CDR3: CASSQVAEAFF
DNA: TGTGCCAGCAGCCAAGTCGCTGAAGCTTTCTTT

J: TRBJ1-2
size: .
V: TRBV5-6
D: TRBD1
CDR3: CASSLTGQAVYGYTF
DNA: TGTGCCAGCAGCTTGACTGGACAGGCCGTCTATGGCTACACCTTC

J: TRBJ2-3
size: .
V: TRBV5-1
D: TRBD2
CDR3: CASSPGTSGSTDTQYF
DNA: TGCGCCAGCAGCCCTGGGACTAGCGGGAGCACAGATACGCAGTATTTT

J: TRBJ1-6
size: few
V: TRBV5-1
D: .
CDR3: CASSIDSTNSPLHF
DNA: TGCGCCAGCAGTATCGACAGCACTAATTCACCCCTCCACTTT